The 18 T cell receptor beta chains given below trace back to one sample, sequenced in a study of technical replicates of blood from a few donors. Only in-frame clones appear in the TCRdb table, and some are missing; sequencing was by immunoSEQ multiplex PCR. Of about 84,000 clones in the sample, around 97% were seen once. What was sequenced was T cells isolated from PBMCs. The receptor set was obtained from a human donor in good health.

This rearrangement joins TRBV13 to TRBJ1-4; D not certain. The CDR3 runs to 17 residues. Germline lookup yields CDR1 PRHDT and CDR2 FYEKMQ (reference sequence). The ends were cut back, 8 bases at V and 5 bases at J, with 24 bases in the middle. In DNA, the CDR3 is TGTGCCAGCGGTTCCCCACTGCACTCTGAATTAAATGAAAAACTGTTTTTT. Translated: CASGSPLHSELNEKLFF.

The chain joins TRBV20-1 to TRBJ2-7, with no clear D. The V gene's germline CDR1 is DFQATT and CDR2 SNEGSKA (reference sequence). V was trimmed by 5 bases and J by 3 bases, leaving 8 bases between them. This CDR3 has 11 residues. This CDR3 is CSASKLYEQYF. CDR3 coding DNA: TGCAGTGCTTCCAAGCTCTACGAGCAGTACTTC.

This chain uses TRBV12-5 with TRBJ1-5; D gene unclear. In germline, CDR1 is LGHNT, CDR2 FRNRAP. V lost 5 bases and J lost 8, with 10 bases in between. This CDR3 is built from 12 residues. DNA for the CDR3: TGTGCTAGTGGTCCGGGGTGGGAGCCCCAGCATTTT. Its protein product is CASGPGWEPQHF.

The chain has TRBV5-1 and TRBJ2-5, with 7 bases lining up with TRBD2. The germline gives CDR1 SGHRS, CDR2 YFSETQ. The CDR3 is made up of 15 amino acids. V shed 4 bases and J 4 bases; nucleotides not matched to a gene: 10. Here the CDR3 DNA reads TGCGCCAGCAGCCGTAGCGGAGAGCGGGGAGAGACCCAGTACTTC. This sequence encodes CASSRSGERGETQYF.

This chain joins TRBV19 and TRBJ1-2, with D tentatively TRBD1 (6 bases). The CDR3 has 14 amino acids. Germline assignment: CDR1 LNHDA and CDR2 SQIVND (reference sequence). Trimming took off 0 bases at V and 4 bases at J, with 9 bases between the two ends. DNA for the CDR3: TGTGCCAGTAGTATAGATCAGGGGATCTATGGCTACACCTTC. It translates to CASSIDQGIYGYTF.

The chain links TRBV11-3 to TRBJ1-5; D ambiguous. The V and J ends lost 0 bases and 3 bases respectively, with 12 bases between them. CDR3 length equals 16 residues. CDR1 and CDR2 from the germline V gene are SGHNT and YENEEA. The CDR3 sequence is CASSLDRTEINQPQHF. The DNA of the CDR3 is TGTGCCAGCAGCTTAGATAGAACAGAGATCAATCAGCCCCAGCATTTT.

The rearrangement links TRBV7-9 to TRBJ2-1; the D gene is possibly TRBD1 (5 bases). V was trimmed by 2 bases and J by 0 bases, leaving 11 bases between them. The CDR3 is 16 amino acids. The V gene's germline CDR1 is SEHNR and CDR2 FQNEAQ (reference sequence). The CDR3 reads CASSLTQVTSYNEQFF. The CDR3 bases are TGTGCCAGCAGCTTAACACAGGTTACCTCCTACAATGAGCAGTTCTTC.

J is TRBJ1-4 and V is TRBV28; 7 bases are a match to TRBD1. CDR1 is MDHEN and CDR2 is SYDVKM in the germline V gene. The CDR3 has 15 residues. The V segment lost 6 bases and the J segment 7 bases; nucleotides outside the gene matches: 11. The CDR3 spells CASRVPGQRSEKLFF. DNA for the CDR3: TGTGCCAGCAGGGTCCCGGGACAGCGATCTGAAAAACTGTTTTTT.

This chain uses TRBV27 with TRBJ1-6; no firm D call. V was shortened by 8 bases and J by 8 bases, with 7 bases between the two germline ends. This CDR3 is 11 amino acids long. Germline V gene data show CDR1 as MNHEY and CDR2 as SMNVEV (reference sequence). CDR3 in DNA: TGTGCCAGCGGTACATATTCACCCCTCCACTTT. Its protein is CASGTYSPLHF.

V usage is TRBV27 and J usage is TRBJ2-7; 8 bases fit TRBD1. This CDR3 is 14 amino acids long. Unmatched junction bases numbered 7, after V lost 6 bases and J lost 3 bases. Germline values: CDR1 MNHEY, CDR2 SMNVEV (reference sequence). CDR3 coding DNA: TGTGCCAGCAGCCCCGGGACAGGAATCTACGAGCAGTACTTC. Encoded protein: CASSPGTGIYEQYF.

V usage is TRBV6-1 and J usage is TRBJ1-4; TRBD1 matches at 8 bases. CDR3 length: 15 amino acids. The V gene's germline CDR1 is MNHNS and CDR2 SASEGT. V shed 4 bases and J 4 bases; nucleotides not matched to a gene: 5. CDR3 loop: CASSGQGALNEKLFF. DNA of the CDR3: TGTGCCAGCAGTGGCCAGGGGGCGCTTAATGAAAAACTGTTTTTT.

The CDR3 sequence: CASSLEEEAFF. The CDR3 DNA reads as TGCGCCAGCAGCTTGGAAGAGGAAGCTTTCTTT. The rearrangement uses TRBV5-1 and TRBJ1-1; D uncertain. The CDR3 runs 11 residues. In germline, CDR1 is SGHRS, CDR2 YFSETQ. Trimming stripped 0 bases from V and 8 bases from J, with 5 bases between.

CDR3 loop: CASSRGTLDYEQYF. CDR3 bases: TGTGCCAGCTCTCGAGGGACACTTGACTACGAGCAGTACTTC. J is TRBJ2-7 and V is TRBV28; tentative D call: TRBD1 (6 bases). The CDR3 loop spans 14 amino acids. V shed 8 bases and J shed 3 bases, with 17 bases lying between them. Germline lookup yields CDR1 MDHEN and CDR2 SYDVKM.

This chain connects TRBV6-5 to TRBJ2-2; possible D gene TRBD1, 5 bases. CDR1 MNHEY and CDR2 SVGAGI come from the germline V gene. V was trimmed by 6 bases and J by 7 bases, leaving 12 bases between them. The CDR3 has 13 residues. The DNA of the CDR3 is TGTGCCAGCAGCCTAGGGGCTGGCGGGGAGCTGTTTTTT. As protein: CASSLGAGGELFF.

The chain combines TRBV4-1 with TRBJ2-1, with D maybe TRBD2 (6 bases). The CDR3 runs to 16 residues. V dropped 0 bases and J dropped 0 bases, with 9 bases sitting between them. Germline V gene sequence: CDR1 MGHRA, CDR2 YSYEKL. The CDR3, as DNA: TGCGCCAGCAGCCAAGAGGCGGGGAGCTCCTACAATGAGCAGTTCTTC. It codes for CASSQEAGSSYNEQFF.

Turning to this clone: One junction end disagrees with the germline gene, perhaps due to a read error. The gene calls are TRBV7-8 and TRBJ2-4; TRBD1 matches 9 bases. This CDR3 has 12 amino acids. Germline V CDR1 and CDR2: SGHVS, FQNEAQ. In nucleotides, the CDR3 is TGTGCCAGCAGCTTAGACAGGGGGCGCATCCACTTC. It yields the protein CASSLDRGRIHF.

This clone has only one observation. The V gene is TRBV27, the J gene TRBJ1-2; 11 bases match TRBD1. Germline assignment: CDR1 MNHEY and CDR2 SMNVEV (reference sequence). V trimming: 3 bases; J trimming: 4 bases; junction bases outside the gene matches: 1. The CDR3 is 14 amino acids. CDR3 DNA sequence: TGTGCCAGCAGTTTCGGACAGGGGGCCTATGGCTACACCTTC. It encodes CASSFGQGAYGYTF.

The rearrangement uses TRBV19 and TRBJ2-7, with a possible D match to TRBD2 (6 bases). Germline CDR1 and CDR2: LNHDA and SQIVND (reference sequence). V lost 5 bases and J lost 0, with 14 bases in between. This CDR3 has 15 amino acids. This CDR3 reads CASSPGGTYSYEQYF. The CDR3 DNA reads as TGTGCCAGTAGTCCCGGGGGTACCTACTCCTACGAGCAGTACTTC.